One T cell receptor (beta chain) is described in this entry. Its cognate antigen is unknown. Each sample gave at least 6 million isolated PBMCs. This CDR3 is built from 14 residues. Trimming took off 6 bases at V and 5 bases at J, with 20 bases between the two ends. In germline, CDR1 is DFQATT, CDR2 SNEGSKA (reference sequence). The sample comes from a study of blood T cells in healthy people across ages. Study outcomes and limitations: Since the PBMCs were unsorted, naive and antigen-experienced cells could not be conclusively compared. Observed TCR beta diversity per million T cells went down as age went up. This fall followed a roughly linear course with age.

A second about 7 to 11 cycle PCR used barcoded and J-beta primers. Per-sample output comprised a minimum of 3 million paired-end reads containing CDR3. TCRdb redid the calling of the 5' RACE reads with MiXCR, one entry per CDR3 protein. The sample has 550,000 to 750,000 distinct CDR3 sequences; over 20% are singletons. This clonotype was sampled from an older man in good health. Sample: blood. V is TRBV20-1 and J is TRBJ2-7; weak D call: TRBD1 (5 bases). The CDR3 sequence is CSAYATRVSHEQYF. In nucleotides, the CDR3 is TGCAGTGCCTACGCTACCAGGGTGTCCCACGAGCAGTACTTC.